This T cell receptor (beta chain) was captured in a study of T cell responses to AZD1222 COVID-19 vaccine. Across the whole study: Combined were second doses at about 4 or about 12 weeks. Regarding the study as a whole: Nearly half of unique spike-specific TCRs reportedly avoided B.1.351 and B.1.1.7 mutated regions. The study found Spike-specific TCR breadth and depth rose after two AZD1222 doses.

This clone was found once. Its antigen is still unknown. Data came from immunoSEQ multiplex PCR; TCRdb stores just in-frame clones and leaves some out. The sample lists about 76,000 clones, about 92% occurring once. Trimming pared 2 bases from V and 5 bases from J, leaving 9 bases between. The CDR3 sequence is 13 residues long. CDR1 is KGHSH, CDR2 LQKENI, per germline. The sequence was collected from an adult in good health. This chain links TRBV18 with TRBJ1-2, with a possible D match to TRBD1 (5 bases). The sample here was peripheral blood, taken on day 0 of AZD1222 vaccination. The CDR3 protein is CASSPETGYGYTF. CDR3 sequence (DNA): TGTGCCAGCTCACCAGAAACAGGATATGGCTACACCTTC.